These T cell receptor beta chains were read from a single sample in a study of blood T cell repertoires in COVID-19. TCRdb's copy holds only in-frame clones and misses some; the assay was immunoSEQ multiplex PCR. The sample gives some 300,000 clones, 90% of which show up once; 3.5% to 4.5% is in the top ten. Source material: PBMCs or T cells enriched from blood (not recorded which). The origin of the receptors is a woman younger than 35 with acute COVID-19. Each CDR3 is given with its conserved first and last residue. A D gene is named only where the DNA matches it firmly. Not every row has a clone size; where given, it reads once, few, many or a size class.

CDR3: CASSQRPSQGMGAFF; DNA: TGTGCCAGCAGCCAAAGACCGTCTCAGGGGATGGGAGCTTTCTTT; length: 15; size: -; D: -; J: TRBJ1-1; V: TRBV14
CDR3: CASSPDLGAGEQYF; DNA: TGTGCCAGCAGCCCAGACTTGGGAGCCGGCGAGCAGTACTTC; length: 14; size: -; D: -; J: TRBJ2-7; V: TRBV7-2
CDR3: CASSSDRVATGELFF; DNA: TGTGCCAGCAGCTCGGACAGGGTCGCCACCGGGGAGCTGTTTTTT; length: 15; size: -; D: TRBD1; J: TRBJ2-2; V: TRBV11-2
CDR3: CASSLGPADRGLGNTIYF; DNA: TGCGCCAGCAGCTTGGGTCCGGCGGACAGGGGGCTTGGAAACACCATATATTTT; length: 18; size: -; D: TRBD1; J: TRBJ1-3; V: TRBV5-1
CDR3: CASSFMAPGNTIYF; DNA: TGTGCCAGCAGCTTTATGGCTCCTGGAAACACCATATATTTT; length: 14; size: -; D: -; J: TRBJ1-3; V: TRBV7-8
CDR3: CASSQDRSPSTDTQYF; DNA: TGTGCCAGCAGCCAAGATCGTAGCCCTAGCACAGATACGCAGTATTTT; length: 16; size: -; D: -; J: TRBJ2-3; V: TRBV3-1/TRBV3-2
CDR3: CASAIWAGSYNEQFF; DNA: TGTGCCAGCGCCATTTGGGCGGGTTCCTACAATGAGCAGTTCTTC; length: 15; size: -; D: -; J: TRBJ2-1; V: TRBV6-5
CDR3: CASSPEGGYEQYF; DNA: TGTGCCAGCAGCCCCGAAGGCGGCTACGAGCAGTACTTC; length: 13; size: -; D: -; J: TRBJ2-7; V: TRBV5-4
CDR3: CASSFNVKTYTEAFF; DNA: TGTGCCAGCAGCTTTAATGTCAAAACTTACACTGAAGCTTTCTTT; length: 15; size: -; D: -; J: TRBJ1-1; V: TRBV5-6
CDR3: CASSQLSTSPNSPLHF; DNA: TGTGCCAGCAGCCAACTCTCCACTTCCCCAAATTCACCCCTCCACTTT; length: 16; size: few; D: -; J: TRBJ1-6; V: TRBV3-1/TRBV3-2
CDR3: CASSTTTGFTEAFF; DNA: TGTGCCAGCAGTACCACCACAGGGTTTACTGAAGCTTTCTTT; length: 14; size: -; D: -; J: TRBJ1-1; V: TRBV27
CDR3: CASSVAASWSNEQFF; DNA: TGTGCCAGCAGCGTAGCAGCTAGCTGGTCCAATGAGCAGTTCTTC; length: 15; size: -; D: -; J: TRBJ2-1; V: TRBV9
CDR3: CASSERDLSLAEEYF; DNA: TGTGCCAGCAGTGAGCGGGACTTAAGTCTGGCTGAAGAGTACTTC; length: 15; size: -; D: -; J: TRBJ2-5; V: TRBV6-1
CDR3: CATSDPRSSYEQYF; DNA: TGTGCCACCAGTGACCCACGGAGCTCCTACGAGCAGTACTTC; length: 14; size: -; D: -; J: TRBJ2-7; V: TRBV24-1
CDR3: CASRPPTGGPRYGYTF; DNA: TGTGCCAGTAGGCCGCCCACAGGGGGCCCTCGCTATGGCTACACCTTC; length: 16; size: -; D: TRBD1; J: TRBJ1-2; V: TRBV19
CDR3: CASSSGTGINEQFF; DNA: TGTGCCAGCAGTTCCGGGACAGGGATCAATGAGCAGTTCTTC; length: 14; size: -; D: TRBD1; J: TRBJ2-1; V: TRBV6-5
CDR3: CASSAGAGELFF; DNA: TGTGCCAGCAGCGCGGGAGCCGGGGAGCTGTTTTTT; length: 12; size: -; D: -; J: TRBJ2-2; V: TRBV9
CDR3: CASSLWPSGDPRAFF; DNA: TGTGCCAGCAGCTTGTGGCCCTCAGGGGACCCGAGGGCTTTCTTT; length: 15; size: -; D: -; J: TRBJ1-1; V: TRBV5-4
CDR3: CATSRDSGTAYEQYF; DNA: TGTGCCACCAGCAGAGATAGCGGGACAGCCTACGAGCAGTACTTC; length: 15; size: -; D: -; J: TRBJ2-7; V: TRBV15
CDR3: CASSSSGLAALSFPYEQYF; DNA: TGTGCCAGCAGCTCCTCGGGACTAGCGGCACTATCCTTCCCCTACGAGCAGTACTTC; length: 19; size: -; D: TRBD2; J: TRBJ2-7; V: TRBV7-9
CDR3: CASSSPGTGVDEKLFF; DNA: TGTGCCAGCAGTTCACCCGGGACAGGGGTTGATGAAAAACTGTTTTTT; length: 16; size: -; D: TRBD1; J: TRBJ1-4; V: TRBV28
CDR3: CASSLPGTANTEAFF; DNA: TGTGCCAGCAGCCTGCCCGGGACAGCGAACACTGAAGCTTTCTTT; length: 15; size: -; D: TRBD1; J: TRBJ1-1; V: TRBV3-1/TRBV3-2
CDR3: CAWDIQDTQYF; DNA: TGTGCCTGGGATATTCAGGATACGCAGTATTTT; length: 11; size: -; D: -; J: TRBJ2-3; V: TRBV30
CDR3: CASRLGQGDSPLHF; DNA: TGTGCCAGTAGATTGGGACAGGGAGACTCACCCCTCCACTTT; length: 14; size: -; D: TRBD1; J: TRBJ1-6; V: TRBV19